This T cell receptor (beta chain) was sequenced in a study of human T cells and chemical hapten exposure. Regarding time point: healthy volunteer bleed at 6 weeks. Extraction of total RNA was performed on unfractionated whole blood. Original handling: Samples contained a median of 95,638 TCRs, with a range of about 23,224 to 690,600. TCRdb reprocessed the RACE reads with MiXCR, giving one entry per CDR3 protein. These V and J calls are TCRdb output, not the study's own analysis. The table records approximately 34,000 distinct CDR3 sequences, 5.5% of them present only once. There are a few counts of this clonotype. The CDR3 runs to 16 residues. The V gene's germline CDR1 is SGDLS and CDR2 YYNGEE. The ends were cut back, 0 bases at V and 0 bases at J, with 10 bases in the middle.

This clonotype was obtained from a human donor in good health. Some clones in this sample may be carry-over from other donors' samples. The V call is TRBV9, the J call TRBJ2-1; the D gene is possibly TRBD2 (6 bases). Source material: whole blood. In DNA, the CDR3 is TGTGCCAGCAGCGTAGCGGGGGATAGCTCCTACAATGAGCAGTTCTTC. It encodes CASSVAGDSSYNEQFF.